Below, one T cell receptor (beta chain) is given with its context. This sample stems from a study of blood T cells in healthy people across ages. Extracted total RNA amounted to at least 6 micrograms for each sample. Through a sample-barcoded 5' primer and a J-beta primer mix, a second PCR was run for roughly 7 to 12 cycles. At least 2.5 million CDR3-containing paired-end reads were obtained per sample. TCRdb called the 5' RACE reads again in MiXCR, with one record for every CDR3 protein. This sample has about 800,000 distinct CDR3 sequences; 58% occur once, and the top ten carry 22%. The sequence derives from a man aged 30 to 45 in good health. The sequenced sample consisted of blood.

The CDR3 DNA follows: TGCAGCGTTGATATGACTAGCACAGATACGCAGTATTTT. Amino acids: CSVDMTSTDTQYF. V usage is TRBV29-1 and J usage is TRBJ2-3; D is unresolved. The V end was cut by 3 bases, the J end by 0 bases, with 7 bases between. Germline CDR1 reads SQVTM; CDR2 reads ANQGSEA. This CDR3 has 13 amino acids.